This passage covers 14 T cell receptor beta chains from one sample sequenced in a study of cytomegalovirus exposure and HLA in healthy donors. The study ran its PCR with 60 Vbeta and 13 Jbeta primers. Sequencing was performed with immunoSEQ multiplex PCR; in TCRdb, only in-frame clones are kept and a portion is missing. The table records approximately 110,000 clones, around four fifths of them present only once. Sequencing was performed on PBMCs. The receptor set was obtained from a woman in her thirties or forties in good health and CMV-seronegative.

This chain connects TRBV18 to TRBJ1-2, with D possibly TRBD1 on 5 matching bases. Germline V gives CDR1 KGHSH, CDR2 LQKENI. The germline V and J ends were trimmed by 1 base and 7 bases, with 22 bases remaining between them. CDR3 length equals 17 residues. CDR3 DNA: TGTGCCAGCTCACCACAGCCCATTAGATTAGGGGATCGTGGCTACACCTTC. The encoded protein is CASSPQPIRLGDRGYTF.

This clone came up once. V usage is TRBV2 and J usage is TRBJ1-1, with TRBD1 identical over 7 bases. V trimming: 2 bases; J trimming: 8 bases; junction bases outside the gene matches: 8. CDR3 size: 14 residues. The germline CDR1 and CDR2 sequences are SNHLY and FYNNEI. The DNA of the CDR3 is TGTGCCAGCAGTGAATCTTACGGGACAGTCGAAGCTTTCTTT. Translating gives CASSESYGTVEAFF.

This clone was recorded a few times. This chain links TRBV19 with TRBJ2-6, with 8 bases lining up with TRBD2. Per germline, CDR1 LNHDA and CDR2 SQIVND (reference sequence). The V and J ends lost 10 bases and 0 bases, in that order; junction bases with no gene match: 8. This CDR3 is 16 amino acids long. CDR3 region: CATLGRGISGANVLTF. Here the CDR3 DNA reads TGTGCCACCCTCGGGAGGGGGATCTCTGGGGCCAACGTCCTGACTTTC.

The V and J genes are TRBV18 and TRBJ1-1, with a weak D call TRBD1 (6 bases). The germline gives CDR1 KGHSH, CDR2 LQKENI. V was shortened by 8 bases and J by 5 bases, with 15 bases between the two germline ends. The CDR3 length is 13 residues. CDR3 coding DNA: TGTGCCAGCCAAAACAGGGAGAGGACTGAAGCTTTCTTT. Its protein product is CASQNRERTEAFF.

V and J are TRBV6-4 and TRBJ2-1, with 11 bases aligning to TRBD2. V lost 5 bases to trimming and J lost 5 bases; unmatched junction nucleotides: 5. CDR1 and CDR2 from the germline V gene are MRHNA and SNTAGT. The length of the CDR3 is 15 residues. The CDR3 nucleotides are TGTGCCAGCAGTCCGGGACTAGCGGCTAACAATGAGCAGTTCTTC. Amino acid sequence: CASSPGLAANNEQFF.

V gene TRBV6-5 combines with J gene TRBJ2-3, with 10 positions matching TRBD2. Germline V lookup: CDR1 MNHEY, CDR2 SVGAGI. The V gene end was trimmed by 5 bases and the J gene end by 5 bases; junction bases not matched to a gene: 7. The CDR3 spans 15 residues. As DNA, the CDR3 is TGTGCCAGCAGTAACCTAGCGGGAGTTGTAGATACGCAGTATTTT. Amino acid sequence: CASSNLAGVVDTQYF.

The chain uses TRBV11-2 and TRBJ1-2, with D possibly matching TRBD1 (6 bases). V was shortened by 0 bases and J by 4 bases, with 9 bases between the two germline ends. Germline V gene data show CDR1 as SGHAT and CDR2 as FQNNGV. CDR3 size: 14 residues. DNA for the CDR3: TGTGCCAGCAGCTTAGAGGACAGCGGCTATGGCTACACCTTC. This encodes CASSLEDSGYGYTF.

In this sample, this clone turned up once. The chain links TRBV7-2 to TRBJ2-7; 7 bases are a match to TRBD2. Germline V gene sequence: CDR1 SGHTA, CDR2 FQGNSA. The CDR3 contains 16 residues. The V and J ends lost 3 bases and 0 bases, in that order; junction bases with no gene match: 8. CDR3 region: CASSFPDGGTSYEQYF. The DNA of the CDR3 is TGTGCCAGCAGCTTTCCAGACGGGGGGACCTCCTACGAGCAGTACTTC.

In its sample, this clone was seen a few times. J is TRBJ1-2 and V is TRBV5-6; D is possibly TRBD1 (6 bases). CDR3 length: 12 residues. Germline V lookup: CDR1 SGHDT, CDR2 YYEEEE. V was shortened by 2 bases and J by 6 bases, with 8 bases between the two germline ends. CDR3: CASSFGGHGYTF. The CDR3 region has the DNA TGTGCCAGCAGCTTCGGGGGGCATGGCTACACCTTC.

V is TRBV19 and J is TRBJ2-4; TRBD2 agrees at 9 bases. Germline V gives CDR1 LNHDA, CDR2 SQIVND (reference sequence). V lost 7 bases to trimming and J lost 3 bases; unmatched junction nucleotides: 7. The CDR3 covers 15 residues. The CDR3 DNA reads TGTGCCAGTAACCCCGGAGCGGGGGGCAAAAACATTCAGTACTTC. Translating gives CASNPGAGGKNIQYF. The full variable domain, with the rest looked up from reference TRBV19 and TRBJ2-4, is DGGITQSPKYLFRKEGQNVTLSCEQNLNHDAMYWYRQDPGQGLRLIYYSQIVNDFQKGDIAEGYSVSREKKESFPLTVTSAQKNPTAFYLCASNPGAGGKNIQYFGAGTRLSVL.

The chain combines TRBV27 with TRBJ2-1; maybe TRBD1 (6 bases). This CDR3 contains 15 residues. V lost 2 bases and J 3 bases, leaving 11 bases between the germline ends. The germline gives CDR1 MNHEY, CDR2 SMNVEV (reference sequence). The CDR3 sequence: CASSLNREHYNEQFF. As DNA, the CDR3 is TGTGCCAGCAGTTTAAACAGGGAACACTACAATGAGCAGTTCTTC.

The chain recombines TRBV7-3 with TRBJ2-3; 7 positions agree with TRBD2. This CDR3 is 15 amino acids long. The V segment lost 3 bases and the J segment 1 base; nucleotides outside the gene matches: 4. Germline loops: CDR1 SGHTA, CDR2 FQGTGA. The CDR3 region has the DNA TGTGCCAGCAGCTTTGGGGGGAGGGGCACAGATACGCAGTATTTT. Encoded protein: CASSFGGRGTDTQYF.

This clone turned up a few times. The J gene is TRBJ2-5, the V gene TRBV2, with 9 nucleotides matching TRBD2. The J call could be wrong; TRBJ2-7 is a better fit for the DNA end. Germline assignment: CDR1 SNHLY and CDR2 FYNNEI. The CDR3 runs to 16 residues. The CDR3 sequence: CASSVSRTSVSYEQYF. The CDR3 DNA reads as TGTGCCAGCAGTGTTAGCAGGACTAGCGTCTCCTACGAGCAGTACTTC.

The chain links TRBV9 to TRBJ1-2; 8 bases match TRBD1. The CDR3 contains 15 residues. CDR1 is SGDLS, CDR2 YYNGEE, per germline. Germline trimming cut 1 base from V and 7 bases from J; bases unmatched to any gene: 9. The DNA of the CDR3 is TGTGCCAGCAGCGTAACGCCAGGGGGCATGGGTGGCTACACCTTC. Its translation: CASSVTPGGMGGYTF.